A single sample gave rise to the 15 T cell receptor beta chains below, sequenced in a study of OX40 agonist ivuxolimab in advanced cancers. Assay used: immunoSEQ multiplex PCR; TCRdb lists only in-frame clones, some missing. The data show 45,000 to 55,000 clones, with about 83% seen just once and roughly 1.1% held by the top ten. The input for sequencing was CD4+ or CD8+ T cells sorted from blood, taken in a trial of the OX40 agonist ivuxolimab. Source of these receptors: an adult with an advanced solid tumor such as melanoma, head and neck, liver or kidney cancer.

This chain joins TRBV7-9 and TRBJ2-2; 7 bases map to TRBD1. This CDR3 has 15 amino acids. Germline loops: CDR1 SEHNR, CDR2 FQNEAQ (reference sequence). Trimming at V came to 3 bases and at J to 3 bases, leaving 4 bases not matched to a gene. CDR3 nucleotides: TGTGCCAGCAGCTTGGGGACAGCCGACACCGGGGAGCTGTTTTTT. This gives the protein CASSLGTADTGELFF.

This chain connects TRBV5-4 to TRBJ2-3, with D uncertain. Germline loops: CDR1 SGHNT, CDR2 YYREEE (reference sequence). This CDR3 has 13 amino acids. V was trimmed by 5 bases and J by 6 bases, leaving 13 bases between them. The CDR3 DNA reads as TGTGCCAGCAGGCTTACAGAATCCGATACGCAGTATTTT. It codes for CASRLTESDTQYF.

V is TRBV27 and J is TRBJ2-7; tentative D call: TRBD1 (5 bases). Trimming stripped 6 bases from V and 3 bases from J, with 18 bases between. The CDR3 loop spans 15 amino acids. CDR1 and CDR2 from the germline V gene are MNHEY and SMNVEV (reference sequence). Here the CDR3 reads CASRASLRGFYEQYF. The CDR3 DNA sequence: TGTGCCAGCAGAGCGAGTCTTAGGGGTTTCTACGAGCAGTACTTC.

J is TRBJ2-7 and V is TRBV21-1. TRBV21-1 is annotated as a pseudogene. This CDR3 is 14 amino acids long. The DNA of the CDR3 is TGTGCCAGCATCTTGTGCCCAAGCTCCTACGAGCAGTACTTC. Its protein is CASILCPSSYEQYF.

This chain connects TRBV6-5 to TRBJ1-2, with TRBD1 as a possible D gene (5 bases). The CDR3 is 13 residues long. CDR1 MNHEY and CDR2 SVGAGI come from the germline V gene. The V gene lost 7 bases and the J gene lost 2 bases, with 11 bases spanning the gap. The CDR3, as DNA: TGTGCCAGCACGGCTGGGGACAACTATGGCTACACCTTC. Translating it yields CASTAGDNYGYTF.

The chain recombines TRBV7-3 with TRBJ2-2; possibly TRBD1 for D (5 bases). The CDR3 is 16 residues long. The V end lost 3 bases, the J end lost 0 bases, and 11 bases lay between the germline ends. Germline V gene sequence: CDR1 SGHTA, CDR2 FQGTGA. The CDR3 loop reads CASSLSRTPNTGELFF. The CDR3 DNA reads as TGTGCCAGCAGCTTGAGCAGGACACCGAACACCGGGGAGCTGTTTTTT.

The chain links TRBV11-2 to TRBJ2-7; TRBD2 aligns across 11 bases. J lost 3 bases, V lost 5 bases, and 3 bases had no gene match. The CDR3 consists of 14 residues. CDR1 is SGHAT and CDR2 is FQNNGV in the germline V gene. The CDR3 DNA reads TGTGCCAGCAGCCCTAGCGGGGGGCGCTACGAGCAGTACTTC. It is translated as CASSPSGGRYEQYF.

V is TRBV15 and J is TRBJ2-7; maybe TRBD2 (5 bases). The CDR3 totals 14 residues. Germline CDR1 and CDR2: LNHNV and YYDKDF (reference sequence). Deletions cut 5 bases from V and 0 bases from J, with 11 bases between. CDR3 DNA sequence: TGTGCCACCAGCCCGAGCGGAAGCTCCTACGAGCAGTACTTC. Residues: CATSPSGSSYEQYF.

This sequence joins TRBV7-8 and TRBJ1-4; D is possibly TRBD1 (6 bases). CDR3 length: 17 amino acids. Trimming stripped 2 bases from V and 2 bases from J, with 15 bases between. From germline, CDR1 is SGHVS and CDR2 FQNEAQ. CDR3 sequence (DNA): TGTGCCAGCAGCTTATTACGGGGGGCTGGGACTAATGAAAAACTGTTTTTT. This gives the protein CASSLLRGAGTNEKLFF.

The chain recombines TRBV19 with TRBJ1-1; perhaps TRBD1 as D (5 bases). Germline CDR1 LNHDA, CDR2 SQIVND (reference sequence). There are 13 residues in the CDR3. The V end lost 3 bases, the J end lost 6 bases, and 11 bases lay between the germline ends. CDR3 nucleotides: TGTGCCAGTAGTATCAGGGATGGATCTGAAGCTTTCTTT. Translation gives CASSIRDGSEAFF.

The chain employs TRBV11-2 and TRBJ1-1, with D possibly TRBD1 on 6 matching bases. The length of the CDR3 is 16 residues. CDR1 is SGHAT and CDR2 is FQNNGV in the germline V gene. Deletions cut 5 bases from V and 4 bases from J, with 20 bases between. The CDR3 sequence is CASSRGGDLESTEAFF. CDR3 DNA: TGTGCCAGCAGCCGAGGGGGGGATTTGGAGAGCACTGAAGCTTTCTTT. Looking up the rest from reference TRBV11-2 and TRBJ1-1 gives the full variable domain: EAGVAQSPRYKIIEKRQSVAFWCNPISGHATLYWYQQILGQGPKLLIQFQNNGVVDDSQLPKDRFSAERLKGVDSTLKIQPAKLEDSAVYLCASSRGGDLESTEAFFGQGTRLTVV.

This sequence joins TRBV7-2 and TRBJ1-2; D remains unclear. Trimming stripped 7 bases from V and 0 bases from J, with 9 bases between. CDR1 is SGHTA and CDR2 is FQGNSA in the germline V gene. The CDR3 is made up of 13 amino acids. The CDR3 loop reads CASTPSANYGYTF. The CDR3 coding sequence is TGTGCCAGCACTCCCTCAGCTAACTATGGCTACACCTTC.

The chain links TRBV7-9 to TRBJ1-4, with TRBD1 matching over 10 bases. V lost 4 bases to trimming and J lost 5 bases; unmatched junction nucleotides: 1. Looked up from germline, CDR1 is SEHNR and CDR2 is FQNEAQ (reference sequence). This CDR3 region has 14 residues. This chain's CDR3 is CASSWTGGNEKLFF. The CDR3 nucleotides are TGTGCCAGCAGCTGGACAGGGGGGAATGAAAAACTGTTTTTT.

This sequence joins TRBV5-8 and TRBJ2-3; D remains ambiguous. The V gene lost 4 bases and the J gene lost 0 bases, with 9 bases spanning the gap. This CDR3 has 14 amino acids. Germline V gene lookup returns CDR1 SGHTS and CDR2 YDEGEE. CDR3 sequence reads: CASSQEDSTDTQYF. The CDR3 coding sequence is TGTGCCAGCAGCCAAGAGGACAGCACAGATACGCAGTATTTT. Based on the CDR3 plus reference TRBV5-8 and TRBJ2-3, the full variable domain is EAGVTQSPTHLIKTRGQQATLRCSPISGHTSVYWYQQALGLGLQFLLWYDEGEERNRGNFPPRFSGRQFPNYSSELNVNALELEDSALYLCASSQEDSTDTQYFGPGTRLTVL.

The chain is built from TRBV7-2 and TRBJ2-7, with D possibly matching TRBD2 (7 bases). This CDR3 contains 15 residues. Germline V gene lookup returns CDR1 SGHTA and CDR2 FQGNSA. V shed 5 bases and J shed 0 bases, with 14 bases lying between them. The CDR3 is CASSEGGGASYEQYF. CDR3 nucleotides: TGTGCCAGCAGCGAGGGGGGGGGCGCCTCCTACGAGCAGTACTTC.